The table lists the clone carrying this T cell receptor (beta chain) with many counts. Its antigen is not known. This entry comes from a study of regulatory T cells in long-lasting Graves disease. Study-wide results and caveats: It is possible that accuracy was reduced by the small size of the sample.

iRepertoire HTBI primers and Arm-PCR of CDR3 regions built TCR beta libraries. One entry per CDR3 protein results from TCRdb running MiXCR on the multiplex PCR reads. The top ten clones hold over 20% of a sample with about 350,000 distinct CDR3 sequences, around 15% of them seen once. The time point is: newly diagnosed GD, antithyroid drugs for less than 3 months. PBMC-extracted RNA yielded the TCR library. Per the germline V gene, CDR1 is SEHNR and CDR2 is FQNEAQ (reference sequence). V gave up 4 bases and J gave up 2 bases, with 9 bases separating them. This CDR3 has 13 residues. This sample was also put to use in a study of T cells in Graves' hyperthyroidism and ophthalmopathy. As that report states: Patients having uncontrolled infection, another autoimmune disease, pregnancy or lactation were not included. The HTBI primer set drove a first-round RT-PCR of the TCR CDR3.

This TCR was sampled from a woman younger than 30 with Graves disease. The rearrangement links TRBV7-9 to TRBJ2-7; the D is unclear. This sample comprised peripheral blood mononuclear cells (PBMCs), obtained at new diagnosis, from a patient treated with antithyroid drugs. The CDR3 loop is CASSSRTTYEQYF. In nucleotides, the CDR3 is TGTGCCAGCAGCTCACGGACGACCTACGAGCAGTACTTC.